These T cell receptor beta chains were read from a single sample in a study of shared T cell receptors in the human thymus. Libraries were prepared by immunoSEQ multiplex PCR; TCRdb keeps only in-frame clonotypes and omits some of them. This table holds hundreds of thousands of clones, approximately 90% found once. The same data also contributed to another study, on human thymus T cells.

Sample: thymocytes. All receptors come from a boy under two years old with a congenital heart defect. CDR3s include the opening cysteine and the closing phenylalanine or tryptophan. The D gene is left open where the match is weak.

>15|TRBV27|TRBD2|TRBJ2-7
CASTARTSGSNEQYF
>16|TRBV28|.|TRBJ1-5
CASSPGSGDSNQPQHF
>13|TRBV11-2|TRBD1|TRBJ2-7
CASSRGQPYEQYF
>16|TRBV7-2|TRBD1|TRBJ1-1
CASSLPLQGANTEAFF
>15|TRBV7-2|.|TRBJ1-5
CASGWMAGGNQPQHF
>11|TRBV19|.|TRBJ2-1
CASRVDNEQFF
>15|TRBV5-4|TRBD1|TRBJ2-7
CASSLWTGGYHEQYF
>16|TRBV4-3|TRBD2|TRBJ2-7
CASSHTPGTSEYEQYF
>14|TRBV7-9|.|TRBJ1-2
CASSRSTGNYGYTF
>14|TRBV29-1|TRBD1|TRBJ1-4
CSVEGGQAGEKLFF
>18|TRBV11-2|TRBD2|TRBJ2-7
CASSLEARAAGVSYEQYF
>13|TRBV5-4|.|TRBJ2-7
CASSRGLTYEQYF
>14|TRBV2|TRBD1|TRBJ1-2
CASRPTGGGYGYTF
>15|TRBV5-1|TRBD1|TRBJ1-2
CASSLTGGPPMLYTF
>14|TRBV27|.|TRBJ2-3
CASSSQITADTQYF
>13|TRBV27|TRBD1|TRBJ1-1
CASTGTENTEAFF
>16|TRBV2|.|TRBJ1-4
CASSELGRRTNEKLFF
>16|TRBV27|.|TRBJ2-6
CASSSKEGPGANVLTF
>15|TRBV6-6|TRBD1|TRBJ2-2
CASSYSGTGAGELFF
>15|TRBV27|TRBD1|TRBJ2-2
CASTQGGLNTGELFF
>16|TRBV4-3|TRBD2|TRBJ2-1
CASSQDKSGTYNEQFF
>18|TRBV11-3|TRBD2|TRBJ2-1
CASSLGSSGGTSYNEQFF
>16|TRBV10-3|TRBD1|TRBJ1-2
CAISRQGAPISYGYTF
>16|TRBV27|TRBD2|TRBJ2-3
CASSKRTSGNTDTQYF
>17|TRBV7-6|TRBD2|TRBJ2-7
CASSTQLEREAPYEQYF
>13|TRBV29-1|.|TRBJ1-5
CSVAGSPNQPQHF
>14|TRBV30|TRBD2|TRBJ2-1
CAWKTSVGYNEQFF
>18|TRBV4-3|TRBD2|TRBJ2-7
CASSQAVAGGNIPYEQYF
>12|TRBV27|TRBD2|TRBJ2-5
CASSVGGETQYF
>15|TRBV6-5|TRBD2|TRBJ2-2
CASSYRAGGSGELFF
>18|TRBV5-5|TRBD2|TRBJ2-5
CASSWSLGVAGDQETQYF
>20|TRBV27|TRBD2|TRBJ2-1
CASSQIGPPPGLGSNNEQFF
>16|TRBV27|TRBD1|TRBJ1-2
CASSSHGDREACGYTF
>17|TRBV7-2|.|TRBJ2-3
CASSLASRQEHTDTQYF
>16|TRBV28|TRBD1|TRBJ1-1
CASSLDDGTENTEAFF
>14|TRBV10-1|TRBD2|TRBJ2-7
CASYWAGEVYEQYF
>15|TRBV7-8|.|TRBJ2-6
CASSPRVVGANVLTF
>14|TRBV2|.|TRBJ2-7
CASSERLTAYEQYF
>15|TRBV6-6|TRBD1|TRBJ1-2
CASNLKTGGDYGYTF
>14|TRBV6-6|TRBD2|TRBJ2-7
CASYSGRLGYEQYF
>15|TRBV28|.|TRBJ2-7
CASSPSPSRDYEQYF
>13|TRBV28|.|TRBJ1-5
CASMVYQGQPQHF
>17|TRBV11-3|TRBD2|TRBJ2-1
CASSPYSGRANMTEQFF
>16|TRBV27|.|TRBJ2-2
CASSPPTSTVTGELFF
>18|TRBV19|TRBD2|TRBJ2-4
CASSQRTSGSRTKNIQYF
>20|TRBV7-7|.|TRBJ2-5
CASSQGGGRELAERGETQYF
>15|TRBV6-1|.|TRBJ2-2
CASREKGLSTGELFF
>18|TRBV5-8|TRBD2|TRBJ2-2
CASSLEGLAGGNTGELFF
>14|TRBV11-3|.|TRBJ2-1
CASGEDFSYNEQFF
>16|TRBV7-9|TRBD1|TRBJ2-7
CASSLPAGTGSYEQYF
>22|TRBV4-1|TRBD1|TRBJ2-7
CASSQDNQSPKSNGTDSYEQYF
>15|TRBV28|.|TRBJ2-3
CASSPTTTRADTQYF
>16|TRBV15|.|TRBJ2-1
CATSSQRLRYFDEQFF
>12|TRBV6-5|TRBD1|TRBJ1-1
CVIGTGGTEAFF